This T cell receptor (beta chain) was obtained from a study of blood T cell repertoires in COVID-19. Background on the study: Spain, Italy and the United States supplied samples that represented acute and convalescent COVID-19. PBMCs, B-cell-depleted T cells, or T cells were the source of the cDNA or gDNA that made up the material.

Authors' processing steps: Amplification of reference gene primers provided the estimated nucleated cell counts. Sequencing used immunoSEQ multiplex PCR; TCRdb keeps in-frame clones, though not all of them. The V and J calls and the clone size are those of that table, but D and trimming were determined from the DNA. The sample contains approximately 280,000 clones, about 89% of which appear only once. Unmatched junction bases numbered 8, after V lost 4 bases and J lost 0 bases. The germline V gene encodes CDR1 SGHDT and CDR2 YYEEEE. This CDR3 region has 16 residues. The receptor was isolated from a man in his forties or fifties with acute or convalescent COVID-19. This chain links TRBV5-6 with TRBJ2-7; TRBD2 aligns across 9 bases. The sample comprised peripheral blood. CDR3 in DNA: TGTGCCAGCAGCCCGCAGGCGGGGGGGCCCTCCTACGAGCAGTACTTC. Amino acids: CASSPQAGGPSYEQYF.